This record covers a single T cell receptor beta chain. Its target is unknown. Researchers amplified the TCR beta CDR3 regions from RNA transcripts. Initially, a first-round RT-PCR of the TCR CDR3 employed the HTBI primer set. TCRdb independently ran MiXCR on the multiplex PCR reads; one entry per CDR3 protein. This sample has around 580,000 distinct CDR3 sequences, with about a sixth found just once. Germline loops: CDR1 SNHLY, CDR2 FYNNEI. This CDR3 comprises 13 residues. V was clipped by 5 bases and J by 2 bases, with 9 bases between them. Researchers defined stable Graves' hyperthyroidism as no ophthalmopathy progression within 18 months. Hyperthyroidism in the patients, aged 18 to 65, was newly diagnosed and under 2 months in duration. This entry belongs to a study of T cells in Graves' hyperthyroidism and ophthalmopathy. General observations from the study: Most thyroid clonotypes with frequency above 0.001 were detected in blood. Ophthalmopathy prediction by the model preceded onset by a median approximately six months.

The V call is TRBV2, the J call TRBJ2-5; D is undetermined. What was sequenced was blood. The receptor was isolated from a woman under 30 with Graves' hyperthyroidism. The CDR3 DNA reads as TGTGCCAGCAGTACCGCTATGCAAGAGACCCAGTACTTC. Translating gives CASSTAMQETQYF.